A single sample gave rise to the 32 T cell receptor beta chains below, sequenced in a study of Ad26.COV2.S vaccination and SARS-CoV-2 variants. As to treatment: some 19 received Ad26.COV2.S at low or high dose, single or two shots; a few received placebo; per-sample allocation not given. Collection of samples fell on day 63 after the first vaccine or placebo injection. Repertoires were generated with immunoSEQ multiplex PCR, while TCRdb's copy carries only in-frame clones and drops some. The sample holds about 400,000 clones, approximately 89% seen once. Source: peripheral blood, taken in a trial of Ad26.COV2.S vaccine versus placebo. Receptors originate from a person between 18 and 65 years old who received the Ad26.COV2.S COVID-19 vaccine or a placebo.

V gene TRBV7-2 combines with J gene TRBJ2-7; D not certain. The germline V gene encodes CDR1 SGHTA and CDR2 FQGNSA. V was pared by 4 bases and J by 1 base, with 17 bases between. This CDR3 spans 16 amino acids. CDR3 protein: CASSSLTTPESYEQYF. In nucleotides, the CDR3 is TGTGCCAGCAGCTCCCTTACCACCCCTGAGTCCTACGAGCAGTACTTC.

The chain combines TRBV6-1 with TRBJ2-1; D is undetermined. The ends were cut back, 0 bases at V and 3 bases at J, with 12 bases in the middle. In germline, CDR1 is MNHNS, CDR2 SASEGT. This CDR3 contains 16 residues. CDR3 in amino acids: CASSEAGRLNYNEQFF. CDR3 bases: TGTGCCAGCAGTGAAGCGGGCAGGTTGAACTACAATGAGCAGTTCTTC.

This clone has more than one count but fewer than ten. The chain couples TRBV15 to TRBJ2-7; no definite D call. Looked up from germline, CDR1 is LNHNV and CDR2 is YYDKDF (reference sequence). V lost 0 bases and J lost 1, with 10 bases in between. This CDR3 has 15 amino acids. CDR3 coding DNA: TGTGCCACCAGCAGAGATATCGGTAGATCCTACGAGCAGTACTTC. It codes for CATSRDIGRSYEQYF.

The CDR3 nucleotides read TGTGCCAGCAGTGAAGCCCCGGGACAGGGGAACGGGGAGCTGTTTTTT. The encoded protein is CASSEAPGQGNGELFF. V is TRBV6-1 and J is TRBJ2-2, with 10 bases that match TRBD1. Germline V gene data show CDR1 as MNHNS and CDR2 as SASEGT. This CDR3 has 16 residues. V lost 0 bases to trimming and J lost 7 bases; unmatched junction nucleotides: 5.

The rearrangement joins TRBV5-4 to TRBJ2-1; 8 bases line up with TRBD2. The V gene end was trimmed by 4 bases and the J gene end by 0 bases; junction bases not matched to a gene: 6. The CDR3 consists of 16 residues. Germline-derived CDR1 and CDR2 are SGHNT and YYREEE (reference sequence). CDR3 DNA sequence: TGTGCCAGCAGCCAGGGAGCGGGAGCCTCCTACAATGAGCAGTTCTTC. Encoded protein: CASSQGAGASYNEQFF. The whole variable domain, remainder taken from reference TRBV5-4 and TRBJ2-1, is ETGVTQSPTHLIKTRGQQVTLRCSSQSGHNTVSWYQQALGQGPQFIFQYYREEENGRGNFPPRFSGLQFPNYSSELNVNALELDDSALYLCASSQGAGASYNEQFFGPGTRLTVL.

The CDR3 coding sequence is TGCGCCAGCAGACCCAAGCCCCGGGACAGGGGGACAGATACGCAGTATTTT. As protein: CASRPKPRDRGTDTQYF. V usage is TRBV10-1 and J usage is TRBJ2-3; 11 bases agree with TRBD1. Germline-derived CDR1 and CDR2 are WNHNN and SYGVQD (reference sequence). V gave up 6 bases and J gave up 3 bases; unmatched junction bases: 11. The CDR3 sequence is 17 residues long.

J is TRBJ2-3 and V is TRBV4-3, with D possibly called TRBD1 or TRBD2 (6 bases each). Germline CDR1 LGHNA, CDR2 YSLEER. V lost 4 bases and J 3 bases, leaving 20 bases between the germline ends. This CDR3 spans 17 amino acids. The DNA of the CDR3 is TGCGCCAGCAGCCCCCGGCTCATTGGGGGGCTTACAGATACGCAGTATTTT. Encoded protein: CASSPRLIGGLTDTQYF.

The DNA of the CDR3 is TGTGCCAGTAGTATAGATGAGGGCGCCCAAGATACGCAGTATTTT. It specifies CASSIDEGAQDTQYF. The V gene is TRBV19, the J gene TRBJ2-3; maybe TRBD2 (5 bases). Germline loops: CDR1 LNHDA, CDR2 SQIVND (reference sequence). This CDR3 comprises 15 residues. Trimming left V 0 bases short and J 5 bases short, with 12 bases between.

The rearrangement links TRBV3-1 (or the pseudogene TRBV3-2) to TRBJ2-1; 10 bases are a match to TRBD2. V gave up 1 base and J gave up 1 base; unmatched junction bases: 7. CDR1 is LGHDT, CDR2 YNNKEL, per germline (reference sequence). The CDR3 has 18 amino acids. The CDR3: CASSQARTSGLSYNEQFF. The CDR3 region has the DNA TGTGCCAGCAGCCAAGCTCGGACTAGCGGTTTATCCTACAATGAGCAGTTCTTC.

The chain has TRBV5-1 and TRBJ2-7; TRBD2 agrees at 15 bases. The V and J ends lost 2 bases and 7 bases, in that order; junction bases with no gene match: 4. The length of the CDR3 is 15 residues. CDR1 and CDR2 (germline): SGHRS, YFSETQ. In DNA, the CDR3 is TGCGCCAGCAGCTTACTCGGGACTAGCGGGAGGGAGCAGTACTTC. This codes for CASSLLGTSGREQYF.

The V gene is TRBV5-4, the J gene TRBJ1-2; unclear D gene. The CDR3 extends over 16 amino acids. Looked up from germline, CDR1 is SGHNT and CDR2 is YYREEE (reference sequence). The ends were cut back, 0 bases at V and 3 bases at J, with 15 bases in the middle. DNA for the CDR3: TGTGCCAGCAGCTTGGACACGACCGACGGATACTATGGCTACACCTTC. Translating gives CASSLDTTDGYYGYTF.

This rearrangement joins TRBV21-1 to TRBJ1-1. TRBV21-1 is reported as a pseudogene. The CDR3 extends over 11 amino acids. The CDR3 DNA sequence: TGTGCCAGCAGCAAAGTGGAAGAAGCTTTCTTT. Amino acid sequence: CASSKVEEAFF.

V usage is TRBV10-1 and J usage is TRBJ2-7; 9 bases are shared with TRBD1. Germline CDR1 reads WNHNN; CDR2 reads SYGVQD (reference sequence). The CDR3 length is 13 residues. V gave up 5 bases and J gave up 4 bases; unmatched junction bases: 3. This chain's CDR3 is CASSFDRGYEQYF. CDR3 bases: TGCGCCAGCAGTTTTGACAGGGGGTACGAGCAGTACTTC.

The chain links TRBV6-1 to TRBJ2-7; 11 bases fit TRBD1. The CDR3 consists of 16 residues. CDR1 and CDR2 from the germline V gene are MNHNS and SASEGT. Trimming took 1 base from V and 2 from J; bases not matched to a gene: 4. The CDR3 sequence is CASSEGGGQGAYEQYF. As DNA, the CDR3 is TGTGCCAGCAGTGAAGGTGGGGGACAGGGGGCCTACGAGCAGTACTTC.

This clone was seen once. The rearrangement joins TRBV14 to TRBJ1-4, with 9 bases that match TRBD1. Germline lookup yields CDR1 SGHDN and CDR2 FVKESK. With V trimmed by 1 base and J by 7 bases, 4 bases remained unmatched. This CDR3 spans 15 amino acids. DNA for the CDR3: TGTGCCAGCAGCCAAGCCACAGGGGGCAGTGAAAAACTGTTTTTT. Protein product: CASSQATGGSEKLFF.

The gene calls are TRBV30 and TRBJ1-1; D may be TRBD1 (6 bases). This CDR3 is 13 amino acids long. Between the trimmed V and J ends, which lost 2 bases and 7 bases, there was a span of 14 bases. Germline V gene lookup returns CDR1 GTSNPN and CDR2 SVGIG (reference sequence). In DNA, the CDR3 is TGTGCCTGGAGTCCCCGGACAGATATTGAAGCTTTCTTT. As protein: CAWSPRTDIEAFF.

V gene TRBV27 combines with J gene TRBJ2-7; D is possibly TRBD2 (6 bases). This CDR3 spans 15 amino acids. Germline CDR1 MNHEY, CDR2 SMNVEV (reference sequence). V lost 3 bases and J lost 0, with 12 bases in between. DNA for the CDR3: TGTGCCAGCAGTTTTAGGGTGGGGGGCTCCTACGAGCAGTACTTC. Translation: CASSFRVGGSYEQYF.

This clone has a handful of counts. This chain joins TRBV15 and TRBJ2-1; possible D gene TRBD2, 6 bases. This CDR3 contains 15 residues. Germline loops: CDR1 LNHNV, CDR2 YYDKDF (reference sequence). V lost 9 bases and J 1 base, leaving 16 bases between the germline ends. The CDR3 nucleotides are TGTGCCACAGCCAGGGTAGCGGCTTCCTACAATGAGCAGTTCTTC. Its translation: CATARVAASYNEQFF.

This chain links TRBV9 with TRBJ1-1, with TRBD1 matching over 8 bases. After removal of 0 bases from V and 4 bases from J, the junction contained 11 bases not matched to a gene. This CDR3 is 17 amino acids long. From germline, CDR1 is SGDLS and CDR2 YYNGEE. CDR3: CASSVAGAGGLGTEAFF. The CDR3 nucleotides are TGTGCCAGCAGCGTAGCTGGGGCAGGGGGCCTTGGCACTGAAGCTTTCTTT. The full variable domain, rest sourced from reference TRBV9 and TRBJ1-1, is DSGVTQTPKHLITATGQRVTLRCSPRSGDLSVYWYQQSLDQGLQFLIQYYNGEERAKGNILERFSAQQFPDLHSELNLSSLELGDSALYFCASSVAGAGGLGTEAFFGQGTRLTVV.

This clone is a singleton in its sample. V gene TRBV11-3 combines with J gene TRBJ2-7, with a possible D match to TRBD2 (5 bases). This CDR3 is 11 amino acids long. V lost 6 bases and J lost 7, with 10 bases in between. Looked up from germline, CDR1 is SGHNT and CDR2 is YENEEA. The CDR3 nucleotides are TGTGCCAGCAGTAAGGTAGCGGAGCAGTACTTC. Translation gives CASSKVAEQYF.

This clone was counted only a few times. This sequence joins TRBV19 and TRBJ2-5; 8 bases agree with TRBD1. The CDR3 spans 15 residues. The J segment lost 5 bases and the V segment lost 0 bases, leaving 5 bases of the junction unmatched. Germline CDR1 LNHDA, CDR2 SQIVND (reference sequence). CDR3 amino acids: CASSIEDRDGETQYF. The CDR3 coding sequence is TGTGCCAGTAGTATAGAGGACAGGGACGGGGAGACCCAGTACTTC.

V usage is TRBV6-2 or TRBV6-3 and J usage is TRBJ2-7; 7 bases are shared with TRBD1. J lost 2 bases, V lost 2 bases, and 9 bases had no gene match. CDR1 is MNHEY, CDR2 SVGEGT, per germline. The CDR3 runs 16 residues. The CDR3 region has the DNA TGTGCCAGCAGTTACCCAGGGACAGCGATCACCTACGAGCAGTACTTC. The encoded protein is CASSYPGTAITYEQYF.

J is TRBJ2-1 and V is TRBV28; 9 bases map to TRBD1. V lost 0 bases and J lost 2; bases outside the gene matches: 5. The germline gives CDR1 MDHEN, CDR2 SYDVKM. The CDR3 runs 17 residues. CDR3 bases: TGTGCCAGCAGTTTATGGTCGGGACAGGGCCCCTACAATGAGCAGTTCTTC. This gives the protein CASSLWSGQGPYNEQFF.

The V gene is TRBV4-1, the J gene TRBJ1-1; D is uncertain. Germline assignment: CDR1 MGHRA and CDR2 YSYEKL. The CDR3 is made up of 15 amino acids. Trimming stripped 0 bases from V and 4 bases from J, with 12 bases between. In DNA, the CDR3 is TGCGCCAGCAGCCAAGATGGGCCCGCAAGCACTGAAGCTTTCTTT. Translating it yields CASSQDGPASTEAFF.

The V call is TRBV4-2, the J call TRBJ2-7; the D is unclear. This CDR3 has 13 residues. V was pared by 5 bases and J by 3 bases, with 11 bases between. Germline values: CDR1 LGHNA, CDR2 YNFKEQ. CDR3 in DNA: TGTGCCAGCAGCTCCGGACCGGGCTACGAGCAGTACTTC. This encodes CASSSGPGYEQYF.

The chain has TRBV11-3 and TRBJ2-7, with TRBD2 identical over 7 bases. Per the germline V gene, CDR1 is SGHNT and CDR2 is YENEEA. V shed 3 bases, J shed 1 base, and the junction held 3 bases outside the gene matches. The CDR3 is 14 residues long. The CDR3 DNA follows: TGTGCCAGCAGCTTTTCGGGAGGATCCTACGAGCAGTACTTC. Its translation: CASSFSGGSYEQYF.

This clone occurred once. J is TRBJ1-6 and V is TRBV4-2; TRBD1 might be the D (5 bases). The germline V gene encodes CDR1 LGHNA and CDR2 YNFKEQ. The CDR3 contains 17 residues. Trimming cost V 3 bases and J 6 bases, with 18 bases left between them. The CDR3 sequence is CASSQLGPLGTNSPLHF. CDR3 nucleotides: TGTGCCAGCAGCCAGCTTGGCCCCCTGGGGACTAATTCACCCCTCCACTTT.

CDR3 nucleotide sequence: TGTGCCAGCAGCCCGGCGGGGCCTAGCGAGCAGTACTTC. It codes for CASSPAGPSEQYF. V gene TRBV7-8 combines with J gene TRBJ2-7; D perhaps matches TRBD2 (6 bases). CDR1 and CDR2 (germline): SGHVS, FQNEAQ. V shed 5 bases and J shed 6 bases, with 14 bases lying between them. The CDR3 length is 13 residues.

The chain is built from TRBV29-1 and TRBJ2-1, with TRBD1 matching 10 bases. The CDR3 is made up of 16 amino acids. The V and J ends lost 3 bases and 0 bases, in that order; junction bases with no gene match: 5. CDR1 is SQVTM, CDR2 ANQGSEA, per germline. This CDR3 is CSVETGGSFSYNEQFF. DNA of the CDR3: TGCAGCGTTGAGACAGGGGGCTCCTTCTCCTACAATGAGCAGTTCTTC.

This chain links TRBV5-4 with TRBJ2-5; 12 bases align to TRBD2. J was trimmed by 4 bases and V by 2 bases; bases with no gene match: 3. The CDR3 extends over 15 amino acids. The germline gives CDR1 SGHNT, CDR2 YYREEE (reference sequence). The CDR3: CASSFSSGRAETQYF. DNA of the CDR3: TGTGCCAGCAGCTTCTCTAGCGGGAGGGCAGAGACCCAGTACTTC.

The chain has TRBV5-5 and TRBJ2-1, with D unresolved. Trimming left V 3 bases short and J 4 bases short, with 17 bases between. From germline, CDR1 is SGHKS and CDR2 YYEKEE (reference sequence). The CDR3 loop spans 16 amino acids. This CDR3 is CASSSLQNTPYNEQFF. DNA of the CDR3: TGTGCCAGCAGCTCGCTTCAAAACACTCCGTACAATGAGCAGTTCTTC.

The genes are TRBV11-2 and TRBJ1-6; unclear D gene. In germline, CDR1 is SGHAT, CDR2 FQNNGV. Trimming cost V 5 bases and J 0 bases, with 8 bases left between them. This CDR3 is 15 amino acids long. Here the CDR3 DNA reads TGTGCCAGCAGCCGGACGGGCTCCTATAATTCACCCCTCCACTTT. This translates into CASSRTGSYNSPLHF.